This is a list of T cell receptor beta chains from one sample in a study of T cells in Graves' hyperthyroidism and ophthalmopathy. Using its own MiXCR run on the multiplex PCR reads, TCRdb lists one record per CDR3 protein. The data show about half a million distinct CDR3 sequences, just under 20% seen once. Specimen: blood. Every receptor here comes from a man aged 40-49 years with Graves' ophthalmopathy. CDR3s include the opening cysteine and the closing phenylalanine or tryptophan. Each record gives: J gene, D gene, V gene, clone size, CDR3 protein, CDR3 DNA. A D gene is named only where the DNA matches it firmly. Clone size, where shown, is once, few, many, or a class for clones that have expanded.

j_gene: TRBJ1-5; d_gene: .; v_gene: TRBV9; abundance: .; CDR3aa: CASSGGAGRQPQHF; CDR3nt: TGTGCCAGCAGCGGAGGGGCAGGGAGGCAGCCCCAGCATTTT
j_gene: TRBJ1-2; d_gene: .; v_gene: TRBV6-4; abundance: .; CDR3aa: CASSDSVLAFRGYTF; CDR3nt: TGTGCCAGCAGTGACTCGGTTTTGGCCTTTCGGGGCTACACCTTC
j_gene: TRBJ2-6; d_gene: .; v_gene: TRBV10-3; abundance: .; CDR3aa: CAISESTGAGANVLTF; CDR3nt: TGTGCCATCAGTGAGTCGACGGGGGCCGGGGCCAACGTCCTGACTTTC
j_gene: TRBJ2-7; d_gene: .; v_gene: TRBV27; abundance: .; CDR3aa: CVSSPTDVYEQYF; CDR3nt: TGTGTCAGCAGTCCTACTGACGTCTACGAGCAGTACTTC
j_gene: TRBJ2-1; d_gene: TRBD2; v_gene: TRBV7-3; abundance: few; CDR3aa: CASSSRRGRAYNEQFF; CDR3nt: TGTGCCAGCAGCTCCAGACGCGGGAGAGCTTACAATGAGCAGTTCTTC
j_gene: TRBJ2-5; d_gene: .; v_gene: TRBV24-1; abundance: .; CDR3aa: CATSGWGTQETQYF; CDR3nt: TGTGCCACCAGCGGGTGGGGGACCCAAGAGACCCAGTACTTC
j_gene: TRBJ2-1; d_gene: .; v_gene: TRBV10-3; abundance: .; CDR3aa: CAISEQRGGGVNEQFF; CDR3nt: TGTGCCATCAGTGAACAGAGGGGGGGGGGGGTCAATGAGCAGTTCTTC
j_gene: TRBJ1-2; d_gene: .; v_gene: TRBV3-1; abundance: few; CDR3aa: CASSQLPGGYTF; CDR3nt: TGTGCCAGCAGCCAACTTCCCGGGGGCTACACCTTC
j_gene: TRBJ2-5; d_gene: .; v_gene: TRBV4-1; abundance: few; CDR3aa: CASSKGSVVEETQYF; CDR3nt: TGCGCCAGCAGCAAAGGGTCAGTAGTTGAGGAGACCCAGTACTTC
j_gene: TRBJ2-1; d_gene: TRBD2; v_gene: TRBV6-1; abundance: .; CDR3aa: CASSTAGRGVGEQFF; CDR3nt: TGTGCCAGCAGTACCGCGGGGCGGGGGGTGGGTGAGCAGTTCTTC
j_gene: TRBJ2-5; d_gene: .; v_gene: TRBV12-3/TRBV12-4; abundance: many; CDR3aa: CASSFTRETQYF; CDR3nt: TGTGCCAGCAGTTTTACCCGCGAGACCCAGTACTTC
j_gene: TRBJ2-5; d_gene: TRBD1; v_gene: TRBV18; abundance: .; CDR3aa: CASSIRTGETQYF; CDR3nt: TGTGCCAGCTCAATCCGGACAGGCGAGACCCAGTACTTC
j_gene: TRBJ1-1; d_gene: .; v_gene: TRBV7-2; abundance: few; CDR3aa: CASSPRTGWEAFF; CDR3nt: TGTGCCAGCAGCCCTAGGACGGGTTGGGAAGCTTTCTTT
j_gene: TRBJ1-2; d_gene: .; v_gene: TRBV20-1; abundance: .; CDR3aa: CSARTDNYGYTF; CDR3nt: TGCAGTGCTAGAACAGATAACTATGGCTACACCTTC
j_gene: TRBJ1-6; d_gene: .; v_gene: TRBV6-1; abundance: .; CDR3aa: CASSQQGNANSPPHF; CDR3nt: TGTGCCAGCAGCCAACAGGGAAACGCTAATTCACCCCCCCACTTT
j_gene: TRBJ2-7; d_gene: TRBD1; v_gene: TRBV6-4; abundance: .; CDR3aa: CANSQGDPYEQYF; CDR3nt: TGTGCCAATAGCCAGGGGGATCCTTACGAGCAGTACTTC
j_gene: TRBJ1-2; d_gene: .; v_gene: TRBV6-5; abundance: .; CDR3aa: CASSYGFNYGYTF; CDR3nt: TGTGCCAGCAGTTACGGCTTTAACTATGGCTACACCTTC
j_gene: TRBJ2-7; d_gene: TRBD2; v_gene: TRBV6-2/TRBV6-3; abundance: .; CDR3aa: CASSPLPGLARYEQYF; CDR3nt: TGTGCCAGCAGCCCCCTACCGGGACTAGCGAGATACGAGCAGTACTTC
j_gene: TRBJ1-5; d_gene: .; v_gene: TRBV5-5; abundance: few; CDR3aa: CASSLGRGVNQPQHF; CDR3nt: TGTGCCAGCAGCTTAGGCAGGGGCGTCAATCAGCCCCAGCATTTT
j_gene: TRBJ1-2; d_gene: .; v_gene: TRBV19; abundance: .; CDR3aa: CASSARQAGYTF; CDR3nt: TGTGCCAGTAGTGCAAGACAGGCAGGCTACACCTTC
j_gene: TRBJ2-3; d_gene: .; v_gene: TRBV5-1; abundance: few; CDR3aa: CASSLGPNSYTQYF; CDR3nt: TGCGCCAGCAGCTTGGGACCGAACTCCTATACGCAGTATTTT
j_gene: TRBJ1-2; d_gene: TRBD1; v_gene: TRBV7-9; abundance: many; CDR3aa: CASSLAGTGYGYTF; CDR3nt: TGTGCCAGCAGCTTAGCGGGGACAGGCTATGGCTACACCTTC
j_gene: TRBJ2-3; d_gene: .; v_gene: TRBV7-2; abundance: many; CDR3aa: CASSFLRATDTQYF; CDR3nt: TGTGCCAGCAGCTTCTTAAGGGCCACAGATACGCAGTATTTT
j_gene: TRBJ2-5; d_gene: .; v_gene: TRBV11-2; abundance: .; CDR3aa: CASSLEDLPQYF; CDR3nt: TGTGCCAGCAGCTTAGAGGATCTGCCCCAGTACTTC
j_gene: TRBJ2-3; d_gene: .; v_gene: TRBV5-6; abundance: .; CDR3aa: CASSLTGGTQYF; CDR3nt: TGTGCCAGCAGCTTGACTGGGGGCACGCAGTATTTT
j_gene: TRBJ2-3; d_gene: .; v_gene: TRBV20-1; abundance: .; CDR3aa: CSARDSSEVIDTQYF; CDR3nt: TGCAGTGCTAGAGACTCCTCGGAGGTAATCGATACGCAGTATTTT
j_gene: TRBJ2-3; d_gene: TRBD1; v_gene: TRBV2; abundance: .; CDR3aa: CASSTGTGKYF; CDR3nt: TGTGCCAGCAGTACCGGGACAGGGAAGTATTTT
j_gene: TRBJ2-3; d_gene: .; v_gene: TRBV4-1; abundance: .; CDR3aa: CASSHRDFDSQYF; CDR3nt: TGCGCCAGCAGCCATCGCGACTTCGACTCGCAGTATTTT
j_gene: TRBJ2-3; d_gene: TRBD2; v_gene: TRBV12-3/TRBV12-4; abundance: many; CDR3aa: CASSLGGWGTDTQYF; CDR3nt: TGTGCCAGCAGTCTGGGGGGGTGGGGGACAGATACGCAGTATTTT
j_gene: TRBJ2-5; d_gene: .; v_gene: TRBV9; abundance: few; CDR3aa: CASSTGVGGETQYF; CDR3nt: TGTGCCAGCAGCACCGGGGTGGGGGGAGAGACCCAGTACTTC
j_gene: TRBJ2-5; d_gene: TRBD1; v_gene: TRBV11-3; abundance: many; CDR3aa: CASSPGTGDQETQYF; CDR3nt: TGTGCCAGCAGCCCCGGGACAGGAGACCAAGAGACCCAGTACTTC
j_gene: TRBJ2-2; d_gene: .; v_gene: TRBV30; abundance: .; CDR3aa: CAWTRAEGRNTGELFF; CDR3nt: TGTGCCTGGACCAGGGCGGAGGGAAGGAACACCGGGGAGCTGTTTTTT
j_gene: TRBJ2-7; d_gene: TRBD1; v_gene: TRBV27; abundance: few; CDR3aa: CASRPRQGHYEQYF; CDR3nt: TGTGCCAGCAGACCTAGACAGGGCCACTACGAGCAGTACTTC
j_gene: TRBJ2-2; d_gene: .; v_gene: TRBV5-1; abundance: few; CDR3aa: CASSLGVVAGELFF; CDR3nt: TGCGCCAGCAGCTTGGGAGTAGTGGCCGGGGAGCTGTTTTTT
j_gene: TRBJ2-1; d_gene: TRBD2; v_gene: TRBV30; abundance: many; CDR3aa: CAWSEGLAGVGEQFF; CDR3nt: TGTGCCTGGAGTGAGGGACTAGCGGGAGTTGGTGAGCAGTTCTTC
j_gene: TRBJ1-2; d_gene: .; v_gene: TRBV7-2; abundance: .; CDR3aa: CASSSRTELSYGYTF; CDR3nt: TGTGCCAGCAGCTCTCGGACAGAGCTCTCCTATGGCTACACCTTC
j_gene: TRBJ2-7; d_gene: .; v_gene: TRBV12-3/TRBV12-4; abundance: .; CDR3aa: CASSLGAGMYEQYF; CDR3nt: TGTGCCAGCAGTTTAGGGGCAGGGATGTACGAGCAGTACTTC
j_gene: TRBJ1-4; d_gene: .; v_gene: TRBV2; abundance: .; CDR3aa: CASSELSNEKLFF; CDR3nt: TGTGCCAGCAGTGAGTTGAGCAATGAAAAACTGTTTTTT
j_gene: TRBJ1-2; d_gene: .; v_gene: TRBV3-1; abundance: many; CDR3aa: CASSRTDIRGYTF; CDR3nt: TGTGCCAGCAGCCGAACAGACATTCGGGGCTACACCTTC
j_gene: TRBJ2-2; d_gene: TRBD1; v_gene: TRBV20-1; abundance: few; CDR3aa: CSARDQGDPLNTGELFF; CDR3nt: TGCAGTGCTAGAGATCAGGGGGACCCCCTAAACACCGGGGAGCTGTTTTTT
j_gene: TRBJ2-5; d_gene: .; v_gene: TRBV9; abundance: .; CDR3aa: CASNHLTVQETQYF; CDR3nt: TGTGCCAGCAACCACCTGACAGTCCAAGAGACCCAGTACTTC
j_gene: TRBJ2-3; d_gene: .; v_gene: TRBV4-2; abundance: .; CDR3aa: CASSPATGGPGDTQYF; CDR3nt: TGTGCCAGCAGCCCCGCCACCGGGGGGCCGGGAGATACGCAGTATTTT
j_gene: TRBJ2-3; d_gene: .; v_gene: TRBV7-9; abundance: many; CDR3aa: CASHWTATDTQYF; CDR3nt: TGTGCCAGCCACTGGACTGCCACAGATACGCAGTATTTT
j_gene: TRBJ2-1; d_gene: TRBD2; v_gene: TRBV6-6; abundance: .; CDR3aa: CASSYSSGLGYNEQFF; CDR3nt: TGTGCCAGCAGTTACTCCTCGGGACTAGGATACAATGAGCAGTTCTTC
j_gene: TRBJ1-1; d_gene: .; v_gene: TRBV20-1; abundance: .; CDR3aa: CSARDRQKLEAFF; CDR3nt: TGCAGTGCTAGAGATCGACAGAAGCTTGAAGCTTTCTTT
j_gene: TRBJ1-4; d_gene: .; v_gene: TRBV6-5; abundance: few; CDR3aa: CASSYPGSQKLFF; CDR3nt: TGTGCCAGCAGTTACCCGGGTTCCCAAAAACTGTTTTTT
j_gene: TRBJ2-1; d_gene: TRBD1; v_gene: TRBV5-1; abundance: .; CDR3aa: CASSPGTGIAEQFF; CDR3nt: TGCGCCAGCAGTCCCGGGACAGGGATAGCTGAGCAGTTCTTC
j_gene: TRBJ2-7; d_gene: .; v_gene: TRBV27; abundance: .; CDR3aa: CASSIPYEQYF; CDR3nt: TGTGCCAGCAGTATCCCCTACGAGCAGTACTTC
j_gene: TRBJ2-1; d_gene: .; v_gene: TRBV7-9; abundance: once; CDR3aa: CASNPSPGFPDGEQFF; CDR3nt: TGTGCCAGCAACCCCAGCCCTGGCTTCCCGGATGGTGAGCAGTTCTTC
j_gene: TRBJ2-7; d_gene: TRBD2; v_gene: TRBV12-3/TRBV12-4; abundance: many; CDR3aa: CASSSRAGGEQYF; CDR3nt: TGTGCCAGCAGTTCGCGCGCGGGGGGCGAGCAGTACTTC
j_gene: TRBJ2-1; d_gene: .; v_gene: TRBV28; abundance: many; CDR3aa: CASSLLSGYNEQFF; CDR3nt: TGTGCCAGCAGTTTGTTAAGCGGCTACAATGAGCAGTTCTTC
j_gene: TRBJ1-1; d_gene: .; v_gene: TRBV6-5; abundance: .; CDR3aa: CASSRLMNTEAFF; CDR3nt: TGTGCCAGCAGCCGATTAATGAACACTGAAGCTTTCTTT
j_gene: TRBJ2-3; d_gene: .; v_gene: TRBV11-3; abundance: .; CDR3aa: CASSLVGVTTDTQYF; CDR3nt: TGTGCCAGCAGCTTAGTAGGGGTGACCACAGATACGCAGTATTTT